This TCR beta chain was observed in a study of blood T cell repertoires in COVID-19. Per the original data handling: Nucleated cell counts were estimated from reference gene primer amplification. TCRdb's table, derived via immunoSEQ multiplex PCR, lists solely in-frame clones and lacks some. That table supplies the V and J calls and clone size; D and trimming were determined from the DNA. The repertoire has under 250,000 clones, 65% to 85% of them found once; the top ten carry 4% to 5.5%. V dropped 6 bases and J dropped 4; count of bases not matched to a gene: 5. This CDR3 is 14 amino acids long. CDR1 is MNHNY and CDR2 is SVGAGI in the germline V gene (reference sequence).

The source is a man in his forties or fifties with active or convalescent COVID-19. The chain carries TRBV6-6 and TRBJ2-7, with TRBD2 identical over 11 bases. The source material was peripheral blood. DNA for the CDR3: TGTGCCAGCAGGCCGGGACTAGCGGTGTACGAGCAGTACTTC. Translation: CASRPGLAVYEQYF.